Sequencing of this T cell receptor (beta chain) was carried out in a study of memory CD4+ T cells and cytomegalovirus serostatus (dated by TCRdb to the late 2010s). Regarding the complete study: The cohort included approximately 35 healthy adults from Belgium, of whom 9 were CMV seropositive and about 25 were CMV seronegative. To replicate a published TCR-based CMV serostatus classifier, the study sequenced CD4+ memory TCRbeta repertoires from a Belgian cohort whose cytomegalovirus serostatus was known.

A FACSAria II was used to sort memory CD4+ T cells, defined as single viable CD3+CD4+CD8-CD45RO+ cells. CMV serostatus was determined with a Roche Elecsys assay detecting serum IgG against CMV pp150, pp28, p38 and p52. After the samples were thawed, total CD4+ T cells were enriched through positive selection using CD4 magnetic microbeads. The samples came from a separate study whose specific focus was interrogating the CD4+ T cell memory repertoire. Peripheral blood mononuclear cells were isolated and cryopreserved according to standard operating procedures, and serum was stored at -80 degrees C. The staining relied on CD3-PerCP (BW264/56), CD4-APC (RPA-T4), CD45RO-PE (UCHT1) and CD8-Pacific Orange (3B5) antibodies, and Sytox blue was used to exclude non-viable cells. Genomic DNA was extracted from sorted cells with the Quick-DNA Microprep Kit. TCRbeta DNA was amplified with the immunoSEQ hsTCRbeta kit following the manufacturer's protocol. An Illumina MiSeq instrument was used to sequence the TCRbeta libraries. The source study handled its data this way. Removing out-of-frame sequences left some 2,200,000 distinct TCRbeta sequences, an average of around 70,000 per individual. Two values were used to score each individual: the count of 150 to 200 previously reported CMV-associated TCRbeta sequences and the total count of productive distinct TCRbeta sequences. A beta-binomial model was reimplemented in Python, and random forests from scikit-learn, run with default parameters, were trained on data from the US cohort. Classifier performance on the Belgian cohort was summarized as median AUC with percentile confidence intervals calculated over 10,000 bootstrap iterations. TCRdb retrieved this table from immuneACCESS and kept in-frame rearrangements only. Not all clones are present; in checked studies, unresolved V genes account for under half, and no reason is known for the remainder. V and J calls and clone size are given by that table; D and trimming were obtained from the DNA. This sample has about 82,000 clones in its table, and 75% to 90% of those were observed once. Around 0.78% of the sample goes to the ten largest clones.

Results and caveats for the whole study, not just this receptor: The results were interpreted as suggesting that the CMV-associated TCR signature is largely present in the CD4+ memory repertoire. Unlike the original study, which covered naive and memory CD4+ and CD8+ populations, the Belgian study sequenced only CD4+CD45RO+ memory cells. On the Belgian cohort, the classifier built on the original framework reached a median bootstrapped AUC of about 0.95, with a 95% CI of 0.76-1.00. Of 164 previously reported CMV-associated TCRbeta sequences, about 68 appeared in the CD4+ memory repertoires, each in one to five individuals. For predicting CMV serostatus, the median bootstrapped AUC was approximately 0.96 using the original framework and about 0.9 using a US-trained random forest.

The CDR3 holds 14 amino acids from the cysteine to the phenylalanine. Just the 42-base CDR3 DNA is kept, in frame starting at base 1. CDR1 and CDR2, looked up from the germline V gene, are ENHRY and SYGVKD. V is cut by 11 bases and J by 0 bases, and the space between the germline ends is 16 bases. Turning to this clone: The antigen this receptor binds is unknown. Base qualities are not recorded, but no much larger clone differs from it by a single base.

The clonotype originates from an adult in good health and CMV-seronegative. The receptor chain draws on TRBV10-3 and TRBJ1-1; too little of a D gene remains to name it. Sequencing was carried out using memory CD4+ T cells from blood. Read as DNA, the sequence is TGTGCCGCCATGACACATATCATGAACACTGAAGCTTTCTTT. Its protein product is CAAMTHIMNTEAFF.